The T cell receptor beta chain described here comes from a study of response to subunit inactivated influenza vaccine. Findings of the study overall: Authors suggested seasonal influenza vaccinations each recruit few new T cells.

Germline CDR1 and CDR2: SGDLS and YYNGEE. Unmatched junction bases numbered 10, after V lost 4 bases and J lost 4 bases. This CDR3 spans 16 amino acids. This clonotype came up a few times. Its cognate antigen is unknown. Each CDR3 protein gets one entry after TCRdb re-called the RT-PCR reads with MiXCR. The sample lists around 480,000 distinct CDR3 sequences; more than 15% were seen once. The clonotype originates from a man between 50 and 70 years old who received an inactivated influenza vaccine. The material sequenced was CD4+ T cells sorted from PBMCs, taken around 2 years after vaccination. This chain connects TRBV9 to TRBJ2-2; 7 bases are shared with TRBD2. CDR3 bases: TGTGCCAGCAGCCAAAGGGCGGGAGTCGGCACCGGGGAGCTGTTTTTT. It is translated as CASSQRAGVGTGELFF.